This T cell receptor (beta chain) was profiled in a study of control samples from healthy donors and cancer patients. V lost 5 bases, J lost 1 base, and 3 bases lay in between. The length of the CDR3 is 12 residues. Germline CDR1 reads LNHDA; CDR2 reads SQIVND (reference sequence). The sample holds one count of this clone. Measured with immunoSEQ multiplex PCR; TCRdb has only the in-frame clones, and not every one. The sample has more than 70,000 clones; roughly nine tenths are singletons. The source of this sequence is a woman aged 30 to 39 in good health. This chain connects TRBV19 to TRBJ1-5; D remains ambiguous. Sequenced sample: blood. The CDR3 region has the DNA TGTGCCAGTAGTGGCAGCAATCAGCCCCAGCATTTT. Translation gives CASSGSNQPQHF.